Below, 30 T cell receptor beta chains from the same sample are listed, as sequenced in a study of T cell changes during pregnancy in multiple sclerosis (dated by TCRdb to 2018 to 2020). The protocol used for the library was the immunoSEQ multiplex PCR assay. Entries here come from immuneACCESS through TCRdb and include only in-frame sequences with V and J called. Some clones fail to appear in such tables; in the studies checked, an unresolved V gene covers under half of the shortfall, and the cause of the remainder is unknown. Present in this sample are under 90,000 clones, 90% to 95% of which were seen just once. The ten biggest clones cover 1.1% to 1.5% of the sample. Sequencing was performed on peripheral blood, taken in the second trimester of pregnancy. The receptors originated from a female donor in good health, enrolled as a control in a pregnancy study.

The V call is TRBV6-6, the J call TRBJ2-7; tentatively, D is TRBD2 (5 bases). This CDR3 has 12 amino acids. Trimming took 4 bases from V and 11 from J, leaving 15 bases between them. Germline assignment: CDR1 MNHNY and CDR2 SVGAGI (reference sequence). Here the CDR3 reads CASSSRDALEYF. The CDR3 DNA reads TGTGCCAGCAGTTCCCGGGATGCATTGGAGTACTTC.

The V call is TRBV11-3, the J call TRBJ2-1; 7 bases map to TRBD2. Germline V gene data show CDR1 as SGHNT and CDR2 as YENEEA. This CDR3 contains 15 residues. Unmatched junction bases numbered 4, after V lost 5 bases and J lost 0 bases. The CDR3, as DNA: TGTGCCAGCAGCCCCTCTAGCGGCTCCTACAATGAGCAGTTCTTC. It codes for CASSPSSGSYNEQFF.

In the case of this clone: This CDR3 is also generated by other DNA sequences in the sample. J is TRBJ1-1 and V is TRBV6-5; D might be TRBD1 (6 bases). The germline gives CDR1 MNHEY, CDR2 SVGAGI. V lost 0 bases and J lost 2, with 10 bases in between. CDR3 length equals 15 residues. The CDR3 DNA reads TGTGCCAGCAGTTACTCGTGGACAGATAACACTGAAGCTTTCTTT. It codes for CASSYSWTDNTEAFF.

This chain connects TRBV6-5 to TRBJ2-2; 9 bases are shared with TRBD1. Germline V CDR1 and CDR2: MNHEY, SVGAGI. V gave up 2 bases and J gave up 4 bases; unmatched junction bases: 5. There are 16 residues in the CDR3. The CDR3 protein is CASSYDGTGSTGELFF. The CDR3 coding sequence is TGTGCCAGCAGTTACGATGGGACAGGGTCCACCGGGGAGCTGTTTTTT.

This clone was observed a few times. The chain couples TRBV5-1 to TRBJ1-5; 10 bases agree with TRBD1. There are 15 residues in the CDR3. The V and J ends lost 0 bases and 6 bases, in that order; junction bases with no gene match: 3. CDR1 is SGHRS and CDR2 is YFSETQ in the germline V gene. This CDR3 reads CASSLDGTGVQPQHF. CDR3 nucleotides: TGCGCCAGCAGCTTGGATGGGACAGGGGTTCAGCCCCAGCATTTT.

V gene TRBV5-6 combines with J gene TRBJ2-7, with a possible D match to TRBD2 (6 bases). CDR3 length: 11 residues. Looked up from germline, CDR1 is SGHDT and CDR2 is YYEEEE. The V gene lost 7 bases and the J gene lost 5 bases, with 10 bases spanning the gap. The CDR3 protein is CASGGSHEQYF. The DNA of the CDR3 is TGTGCCAGCGGGGGGAGCCACGAGCAGTACTTC.

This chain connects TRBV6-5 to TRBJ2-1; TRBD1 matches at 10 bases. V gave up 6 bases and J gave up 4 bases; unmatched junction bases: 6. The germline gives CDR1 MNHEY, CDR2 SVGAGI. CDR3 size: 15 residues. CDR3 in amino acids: CASRVDRGRYNEQFF. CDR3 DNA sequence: TGTGCCAGCAGGGTAGACAGGGGGCGGTACAATGAGCAGTTCTTC.

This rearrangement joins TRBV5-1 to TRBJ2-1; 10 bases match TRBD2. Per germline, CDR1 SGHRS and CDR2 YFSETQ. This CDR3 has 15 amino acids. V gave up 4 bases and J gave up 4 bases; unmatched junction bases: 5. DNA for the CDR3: TGCGCCAGCAGCGTGGGACTAGCGCTATACAATGAGCAGTTCTTC. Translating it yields CASSVGLALYNEQFF.

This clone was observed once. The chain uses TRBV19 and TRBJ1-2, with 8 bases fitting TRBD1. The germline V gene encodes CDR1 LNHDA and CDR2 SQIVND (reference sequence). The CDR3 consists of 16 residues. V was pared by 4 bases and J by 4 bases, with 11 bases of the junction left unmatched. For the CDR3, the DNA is TGTGCCAGTAGTACAATCGCAGGGGGCGAGAGCTATGGCTACACCTTC. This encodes CASSTIAGGESYGYTF.

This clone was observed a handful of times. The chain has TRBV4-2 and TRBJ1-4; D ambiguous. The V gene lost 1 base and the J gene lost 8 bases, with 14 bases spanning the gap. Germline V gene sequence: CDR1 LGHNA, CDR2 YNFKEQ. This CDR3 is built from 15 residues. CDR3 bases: TGTGCCAGCAGCCAAGGCGGGGAAAGGGAGGAAAAACTGTTTTTT. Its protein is CASSQGGEREEKLFF.

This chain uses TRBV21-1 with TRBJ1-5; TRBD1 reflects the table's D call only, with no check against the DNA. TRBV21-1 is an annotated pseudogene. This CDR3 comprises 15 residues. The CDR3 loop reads CASSLDRDLNQPQHF. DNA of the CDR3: TGTGCCAGCAGCCTGGACAGGGACCTCAATCAGCCCCAGCATTTT.

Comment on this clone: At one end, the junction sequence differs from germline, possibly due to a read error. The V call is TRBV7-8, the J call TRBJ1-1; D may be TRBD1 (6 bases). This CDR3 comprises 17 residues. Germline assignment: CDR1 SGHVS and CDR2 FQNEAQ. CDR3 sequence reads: CASSLKVPGGRDTEAFF. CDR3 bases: TGTGCCAGCAGCTTAAAAGTACCGGGGGGTCGGGACACTGAGGCTTTCTTT.

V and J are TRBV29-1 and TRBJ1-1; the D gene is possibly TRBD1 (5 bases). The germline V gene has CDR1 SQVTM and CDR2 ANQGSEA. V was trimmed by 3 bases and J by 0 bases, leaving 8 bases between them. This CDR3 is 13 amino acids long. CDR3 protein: CSVDYRLNTEAFF. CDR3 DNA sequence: TGCAGCGTTGACTACAGGTTGAACACTGAAGCTTTCTTT.

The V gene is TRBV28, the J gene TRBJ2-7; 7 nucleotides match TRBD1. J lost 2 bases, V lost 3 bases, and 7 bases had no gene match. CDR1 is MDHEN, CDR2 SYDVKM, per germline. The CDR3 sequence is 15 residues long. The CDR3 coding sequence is TGTGCCAGCAGTTTTTCGGACAGGCGTACCTACGAGCAGTACTTC. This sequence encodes CASSFSDRRTYEQYF.

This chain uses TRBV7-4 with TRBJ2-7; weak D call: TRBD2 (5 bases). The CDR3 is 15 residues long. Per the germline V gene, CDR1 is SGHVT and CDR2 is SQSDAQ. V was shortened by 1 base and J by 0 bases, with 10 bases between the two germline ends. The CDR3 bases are TGTGCCAGCAGCTTAGAGAGGGAGCCCTCCTACGAGCAGTACTTC. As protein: CASSLEREPSYEQYF.

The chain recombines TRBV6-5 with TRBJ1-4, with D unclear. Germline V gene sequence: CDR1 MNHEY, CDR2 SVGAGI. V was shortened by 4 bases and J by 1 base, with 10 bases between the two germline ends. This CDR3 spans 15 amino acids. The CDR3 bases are TGTGCCAGCAGTTCTTTCCTCGGAACTAATGAAAAACTGTTTTTT. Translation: CASSSFLGTNEKLFF.

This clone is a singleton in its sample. CDR3 residues: CASSSVAGVTGELFF. CDR3 DNA: TGTGCCAGCAGCTCTGTAGCGGGAGTTACCGGGGAGCTGTTTTTT. The chain couples TRBV27 to TRBJ2-2; TRBD2 agrees at 9 bases. V was pared by 6 bases and J by 5 bases, with 7 bases of the junction left unmatched. This CDR3 contains 15 residues. The germline gives CDR1 MNHEY, CDR2 SMNVEV (reference sequence).

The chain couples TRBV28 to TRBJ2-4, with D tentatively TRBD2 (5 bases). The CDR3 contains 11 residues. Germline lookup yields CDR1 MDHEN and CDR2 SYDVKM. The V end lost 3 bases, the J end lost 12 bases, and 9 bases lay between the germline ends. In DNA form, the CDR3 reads TGTGCCAGCAGTTTGGGAGCCTATCAGTACTTC. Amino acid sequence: CASSLGAYQYF.

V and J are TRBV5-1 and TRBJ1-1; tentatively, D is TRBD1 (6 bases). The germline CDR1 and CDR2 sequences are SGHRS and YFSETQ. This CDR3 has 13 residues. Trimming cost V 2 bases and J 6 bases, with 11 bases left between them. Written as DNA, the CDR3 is TGCGCCAGCAGCTTAGGGGGGGTCCCTGAAGCTTTCTTT. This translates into CASSLGGVPEAFF.

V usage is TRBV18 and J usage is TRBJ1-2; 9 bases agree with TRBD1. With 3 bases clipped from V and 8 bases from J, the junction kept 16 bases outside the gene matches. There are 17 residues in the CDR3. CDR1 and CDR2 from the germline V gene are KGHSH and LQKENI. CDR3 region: CASSPSGTGFLYDGYTF. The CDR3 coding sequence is TGTGCCAGCTCACCGAGCGGGACAGGGTTTCTCTATGACGGCTACACCTTC. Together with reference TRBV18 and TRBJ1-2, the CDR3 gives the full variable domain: NAGVMQNPRHLVRRRGQEARLRCSPMKGHSHVYWYRQLPEEGLKFMVYLQKENIIDESGMPKERFSAEFPKEGPSILRIQQVVRGDSAAYFCASSPSGTGFLYDGYTFGSGTRLTVV.

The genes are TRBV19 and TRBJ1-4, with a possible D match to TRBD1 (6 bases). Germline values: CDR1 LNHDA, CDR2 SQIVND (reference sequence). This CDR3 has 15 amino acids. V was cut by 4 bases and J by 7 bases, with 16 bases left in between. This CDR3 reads CASSNIGGAGEKLFF. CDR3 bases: TGTGCCAGTAGTAACATAGGGGGGGCTGGTGAAAAACTGTTTTTT. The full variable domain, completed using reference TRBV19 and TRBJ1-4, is DGGITQSPKYLFRKEGQNVTLSCEQNLNHDAMYWYRQDPGQGLRLIYYSQIVNDFQKGDIAEGYSVSREKKESFPLTVTSAQKNPTAFYLCASSNIGGAGEKLFFGSGTQLSVL.

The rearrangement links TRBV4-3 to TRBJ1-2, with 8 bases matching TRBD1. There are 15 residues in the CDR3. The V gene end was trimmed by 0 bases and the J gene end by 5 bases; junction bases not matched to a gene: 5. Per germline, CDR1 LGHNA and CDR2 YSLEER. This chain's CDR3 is CASSQEADRVYGYTF. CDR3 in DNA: TGCGCCAGCAGCCAAGAGGCGGACAGGGTTTATGGCTACACCTTC.

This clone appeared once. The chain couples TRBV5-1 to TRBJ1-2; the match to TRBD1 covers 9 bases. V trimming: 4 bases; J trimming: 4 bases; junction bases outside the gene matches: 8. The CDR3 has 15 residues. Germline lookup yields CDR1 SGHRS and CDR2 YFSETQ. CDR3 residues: CASSLRDRDPYGYTF. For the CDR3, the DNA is TGCGCCAGCAGCCTCCGGGACAGGGATCCCTATGGCTACACCTTC.

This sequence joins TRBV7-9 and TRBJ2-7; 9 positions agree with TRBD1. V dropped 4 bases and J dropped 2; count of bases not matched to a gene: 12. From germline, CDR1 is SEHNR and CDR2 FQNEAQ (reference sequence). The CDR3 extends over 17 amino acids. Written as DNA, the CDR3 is TGTGCCAGCAGCTCTGTAACAGCACGGGACAGGGCCTACGAGCAGTACTTC. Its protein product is CASSSVTARDRAYEQYF.

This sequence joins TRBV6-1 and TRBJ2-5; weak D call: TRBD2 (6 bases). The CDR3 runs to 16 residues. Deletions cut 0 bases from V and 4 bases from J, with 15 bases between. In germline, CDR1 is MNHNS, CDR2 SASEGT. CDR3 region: CASSEAEGRGGETQYF. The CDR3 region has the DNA TGTGCCAGCAGTGAAGCGGAGGGAAGGGGAGGAGAGACCCAGTACTTC.

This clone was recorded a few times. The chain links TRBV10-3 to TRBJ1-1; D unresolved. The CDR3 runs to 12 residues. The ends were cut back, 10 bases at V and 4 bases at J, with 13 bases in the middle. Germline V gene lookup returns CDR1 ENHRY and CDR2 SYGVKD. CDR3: CATYAGTTEAFF. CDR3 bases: TGTGCCACTTACGCGGGAACCACTGAAGCTTTCTTT.

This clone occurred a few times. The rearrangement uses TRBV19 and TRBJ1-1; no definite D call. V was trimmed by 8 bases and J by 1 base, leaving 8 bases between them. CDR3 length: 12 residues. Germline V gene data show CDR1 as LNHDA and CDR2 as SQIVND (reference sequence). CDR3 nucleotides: TGTGCCAGTCGGAGGGCGAACACTGAAGCTTTCTTT. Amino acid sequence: CASRRANTEAFF.

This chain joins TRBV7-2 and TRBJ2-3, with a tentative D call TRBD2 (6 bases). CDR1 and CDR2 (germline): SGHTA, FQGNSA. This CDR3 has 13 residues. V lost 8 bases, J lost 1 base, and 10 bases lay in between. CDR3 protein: CASGPGGTDTQYF. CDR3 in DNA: TGTGCCAGCGGGCCGGGGGGCACAGATACGCAGTATTTT.

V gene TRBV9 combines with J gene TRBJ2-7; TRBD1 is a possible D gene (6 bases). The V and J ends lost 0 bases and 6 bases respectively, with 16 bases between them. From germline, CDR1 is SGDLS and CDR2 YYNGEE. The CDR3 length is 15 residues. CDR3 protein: CASSVAGDRASEQYF. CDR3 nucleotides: TGTGCCAGCAGCGTAGCAGGGGATCGGGCTTCCGAGCAGTACTTC.

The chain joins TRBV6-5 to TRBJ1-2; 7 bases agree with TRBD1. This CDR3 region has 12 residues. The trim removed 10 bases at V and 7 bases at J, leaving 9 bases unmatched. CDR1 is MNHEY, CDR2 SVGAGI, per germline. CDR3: CATRRTGGGYTF. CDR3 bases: TGTGCCACCCGTCGGACAGGAGGTGGCTACACCTTC.